This paragraph covers one T cell receptor beta chain sequence. Antigen specificity is unknown. These data come from a study of cytomegalovirus exposure and HLA in healthy donors. Whole-study findings and limits: In a later analysis, across HLA loci, associated TCR counts were highest for DRB1, lowest for HLA-C. Cytomegalovirus status was reportedly diagnosed by the classifier with high sensitivity and specificity.

The V end was cut by 4 bases, the J end by 5 bases, with 12 bases between. There are 14 residues in the CDR3. The germline V gene encodes CDR1 SGHTA and CDR2 FQGNSA. The PCR used 60 Vbeta and 13 Jbeta primers. Sequencing was performed with immunoSEQ multiplex PCR; in TCRdb, only in-frame clones are kept and a portion is missing. The table includes around 160,000 clones, approximately 80% detected once. The J gene is TRBJ1-5, the V gene TRBV7-2; D is undetermined. The sequenced material came from PBMCs. The source is a male donor in good health and CMV-seropositive. The CDR3 DNA reads TGTGCCAGCAGCTCTGATTCGGGGTATCAGCCCCAGCATTTT. Amino acid sequence: CASSSDSGYQPQHF. The variable domain in full, with the rest retrieved from reference TRBV7-2 and TRBJ1-5, is GAGVSQSPSNKVTEKGKDVELRCDPISGHTALYWYRQSLGQGLEFLIYFQGNSAPDKSGLPSDRFSAERTGGSVSTLTIQRTQQEDSAVYLCASSSDSGYQPQHFGDGTRLSIL.